This T cell receptor (beta chain) was identified during a study of T cell responses to AZD1222 COVID-19 vaccine. TCRdb's table, derived via immunoSEQ multiplex PCR, lists solely in-frame clones and lacks some. The data hold around 150,000 clones, with 90% to 95% observed a single time. In germline, CDR1 is SGHAT, CDR2 FQNNGV. The ends were cut back, 5 bases at V and 0 bases at J, with 16 bases in the middle. The CDR3 loop spans 16 amino acids. The receptor's source is an adult in good health. The input for sequencing was peripheral blood, taken on day 0 of AZD1222 vaccination. The chain uses TRBV11-2 and TRBJ1-2; the D is unclear. CDR3 region: CASSPWVQETNYGYTF. In DNA form, the CDR3 reads TGTGCCAGCAGCCCCTGGGTCCAGGAAACTAACTATGGCTACACCTTC.